Following are 26 T cell receptor beta chains from one sample sequenced in a study of CD8 T cells in ankylosing spondylitis. TCRdb re-analysed the 5' RACE reads in MiXCR, keeping a single row per CDR3 protein. The table shows about 320,000 distinct CDR3 sequences, with around a tenth occurring only once. Sequenced: blood, either unsorted or a sorted T cell fraction (not recorded which). The receptors were sampled from a female donor with ankylosing spondylitis or in good health (not recorded which).

This sequence joins TRBV5-1 and TRBJ1-5; 7 positions match TRBD1. V trimming: 1 base; J trimming: 4 bases; junction bases outside the gene matches: 2. CDR3 size: 14 residues. Germline V gene lookup returns CDR1 SGHRS and CDR2 YFSETQ. CDR3 loop: CASSLTGVNQPQHF. For the CDR3, the DNA is TGCGCCAGCAGCTTGACAGGGGTGAATCAGCCCCAGCATTTT. The full variable domain, rest sourced from reference TRBV5-1 and TRBJ1-5, is KAGVTQTPRYLIKTRGQQVTLSCSPISGHRSVSWYQQTPGQGLQFLFEYFSETQRNKGNFPGRFSGRQFSNSRSEMNVSTLELGDSALYLCASSLTGVNQPQHFGDGTRLSIL.

This clonotype has a count of ten or more. V usage is TRBV29-1 and J usage is TRBJ2-3, with 7 bases matching TRBD2. J gave up 0 bases and V 4 bases, and 4 bases lay outside the gene matches. From germline, CDR1 is SQVTM and CDR2 ANQGSEA. This CDR3 spans 14 amino acids. The chain's CDR3 is CSVGLAVSTDTQYF. As DNA, the CDR3 is TGCAGCGTTGGTCTAGCGGTTAGCACAGATACGCAGTATTTT.

This clonotype was seen a handful of times. This chain connects TRBV11-2 to TRBJ2-6; 9 bases line up with TRBD1. Germline CDR1 SGHAT, CDR2 FQNNGV. The V segment lost 5 bases and the J segment 1 base; nucleotides outside the gene matches: 9. The CDR3 is 18 amino acids. The DNA for the CDR3 is TGTGCCAGCAGCCCCACAGGGGGCGCAGTTTCTGGGGCCAACGTCCTGACTTTC. It yields the protein CASSPTGGAVSGANVLTF.

This clonotype appeared a few times. The gene calls are TRBV12-3 or TRBV12-4 and TRBJ2-2, with 11 bases that match TRBD2. The junction had 8 bases not matched to a gene; V was cut back by 6 bases and J by 5 bases. The CDR3 runs 16 residues. The CDR3 region is CASRDTSGGRTGELFF. In DNA, the CDR3 is TGTGCCAGCAGGGACACTAGCGGGGGACGGACCGGGGAGCTGTTTTTT.

The chain recombines TRBV7-3 with TRBJ2-5; D unclear. Germline loops: CDR1 SGHTA, CDR2 FQGTGA. Between the trimmed V and J ends, which lost 4 bases and 1 base, there was a span of 4 bases. This CDR3 is 12 amino acids long. The CDR3 spells CASSSPQETQYF. CDR3 nucleotide sequence: TGTGCCAGCAGCTCTCCCCAAGAGACCCAGTACTTC.

A few counts support this clonotype. The gene calls are TRBV15 and TRBJ1-6; 8 bases agree with TRBD1. Germline-derived CDR1 and CDR2 are LNHNV and YYDKDF (reference sequence). V dropped 5 bases and J dropped 6; count of bases not matched to a gene: 6. The CDR3 sequence is 15 residues long. The CDR3 sequence is CATSPWTGTNSPLHF. The DNA of the CDR3 is TGTGCCACCAGCCCCTGGACAGGGACTAATTCACCCCTCCACTTT.

The chain employs TRBV7-9 and TRBJ2-2, with D perhaps TRBD2 (5 bases). The CDR3 extends over 17 amino acids. Germline CDR1 and CDR2: SEHNR and FQNEAQ (reference sequence). Trimming pared 2 bases from V and 2 bases from J, leaving 15 bases between. The CDR3 DNA is TGTGCCAGCAGCTTAACCGTTAGGACTTTCAACACCGGGGAGCTGTTTTTT. Protein product: CASSLTVRTFNTGELFF.

The chain uses TRBV5-1 and TRBJ1-1; D unresolved. Deletions cut 4 bases from V and 0 bases from J, with 13 bases between. Germline CDR1 is SGHRS and CDR2 is YFSETQ. The length of the CDR3 is 15 residues. CDR3 in DNA: TGCGCCAGCAGCCCCGACGGGCAGATGAACACTGAAGCTTTCTTT. This sequence encodes CASSPDGQMNTEAFF.

CDR3: CSAPGGASYEQYF. CDR3 DNA: TGCAGTGCCCCGGGGGGCGCCTCCTACGAGCAGTACTTC. V gene TRBV20-1 combines with J gene TRBJ2-7; D perhaps matches TRBD2 (7 bases). From germline, CDR1 is DFQATT and CDR2 SNEGSKA (reference sequence). Trimming removed 6 bases at V and 0 bases at J, with 12 bases between. The CDR3 is 13 residues long.

There are many counts of this clonotype. The chain joins TRBV12-3 or TRBV12-4 to TRBJ2-3; perhaps TRBD2 as D (5 bases). There are 13 residues in the CDR3. Trimming pared 3 bases from V and 5 bases from J, leaving 9 bases between. The CDR3 DNA follows: TGTGCCAGCAGTTTGATGGCGGGAGATACGCAGTATTTT. Translation: CASSLMAGDTQYF.

In DNA, the CDR3 is TGTGCCAGCAGCCCCCGGAGGCTCTGTTTTGGCGGGGAGCTGTTTTTT. Amino acid sequence: CASSPRRLCFGGELFF. The chain couples TRBV4-2 to TRBJ2-2, with D maybe TRBD2 (5 bases). The V end lost 4 bases, the J end lost 7 bases, and 19 bases lay between the germline ends. CDR1 is LGHNA, CDR2 YNFKEQ, per germline. The CDR3 runs to 16 residues.

This clonotype has a count of ten or more. The genes are TRBV28 and TRBJ2-7; possibly TRBD2 for D (5 bases). Trimming shortened V by 6 bases and J by 2 bases, and 14 bases separated the two germline ends. Per germline, CDR1 MDHEN and CDR2 SYDVKM. This CDR3 is built from 14 residues. CDR3 loop: CASRGGQVTYEQYF. In nucleotides, the CDR3 is TGTGCCAGCAGAGGAGGTCAGGTGACCTACGAGCAGTACTTC. Combining the CDR3 with reference TRBV28 and TRBJ2-7 gives the whole variable domain DVKVTQSSRYLVKRTGEKVFLECVQDMDHENMFWYRQDPGLGLRLIYFSYDVKMKEKGDIPEGYSVSREKKERFSLILESASTNQTSMYLCASRGGQVTYEQYFGPGTRLTVT.

This clonotype was counted at least ten times. The chain carries TRBV5-1 and TRBJ1-1; TRBD1 might be the D (6 bases). Germline V gene data show CDR1 as SGHRS and CDR2 as YFSETQ. This CDR3 region has 17 residues. Deletions cut 0 bases from V and 0 bases from J, with 15 bases between. The CDR3 loop is CASSLGRGAPMNTEAFF. The CDR3 region has the DNA TGCGCCAGCAGCTTGGGGCGGGGGGCCCCTATGAACACTGAAGCTTTCTTT.

This clonotype was found many times. The chain recombines TRBV20-1 with TRBJ2-7; TRBD1 aligns across 8 bases. Germline CDR1 DFQATT, CDR2 SNEGSKA (reference sequence). The CDR3 sequence is 14 residues long. Trimming removed 5 bases from V and 0 bases from J; junction bases left unmatched: 6. This chain's CDR3 is CSADSDRGSYEQYF. The CDR3, as DNA: TGCAGTGCTGACAGCGACAGGGGCTCCTACGAGCAGTACTTC.

The J gene is TRBJ1-1, the V gene TRBV20-1; no definite D call. CDR1 is DFQATT and CDR2 is SNEGSKA in the germline V gene (reference sequence). This CDR3 comprises 13 residues. V lost 2 bases to trimming and J lost 1 base, with 8 bases between them. The CDR3 DNA reads TGCAGTGCTAGATCCTCACCGAACACTGAAGCTTTCTTT. Translating it yields CSARSSPNTEAFF.

This clonotype appeared a single time. Since a much larger clone is just one base distant, this may be a read error. V is TRBV24-1 and J is TRBJ2-2; 8 bases align to TRBD1. The V and J ends lost 11 bases and 6 bases, in that order; junction bases with no gene match: 7. Germline loops: CDR1 KGHDR, CDR2 SFDVKD. The CDR3 is made up of 13 amino acids. DNA for the CDR3: TGTGCCAGCCCGGACAGGGAAGCCGGGGAGCTGTTTTTT. This sequence encodes CASPDREAGELFF.

The CDR3, as DNA: TGTGCCAGCAGGTACCGGGACGGTGGGAAGGGAGAGCAGTACTTC. As protein: CASRYRDGGKGEQYF. The J gene is TRBJ2-7, the V gene TRBV5-4, with D perhaps assigned TRBD1 or TRBD2 (5 bases each). Germline CDR1 SGHNT, CDR2 YYREEE (reference sequence). V was cut by 5 bases and J by 7 bases, with 22 bases left in between. The CDR3 is 15 residues long.

The chain has TRBV7-2 and TRBJ2-7, with D possibly being TRBD2 (5 bases). V dropped 0 bases and J dropped 3 bases, with 12 bases sitting between them. CDR3 length: 15 residues. Germline loops: CDR1 SGHTA, CDR2 FQGNSA. CDR3 sequence (DNA): TGTGCCAGCAGCTTAGCATCGGGGAACTACTACGAGCAGTACTTC. Translating gives CASSLASGNYYEQYF. The full variable domain, completed using reference TRBV7-2 and TRBJ2-7, is GAGVSQSPSNKVTEKGKDVELRCDPISGHTALYWYRQSLGQGLEFLIYFQGNSAPDKSGLPSDRFSAERTGGSVSTLTIQRTQQEDSAVYLCASSLASGNYYEQYFGPGTRLTVT.

This clonotype has ten or more counts. The chain uses TRBV20-1 and TRBJ1-1, with 10 bases identical to TRBD1. This CDR3 is 15 amino acids long. In germline, CDR1 is DFQATT, CDR2 SNEGSKA (reference sequence). V lost 5 bases to trimming and J lost 5 bases; unmatched junction nucleotides: 11. CDR3 nucleotide sequence: TGCAGTGCTGGACCGACAGGGGGCGTCAGGACTGAAGCTTTCTTT. Translation: CSAGPTGGVRTEAFF.

This clonotype was recorded a few times. The chain employs TRBV12-3 or TRBV12-4 and TRBJ2-1, with 8 nucleotides matching TRBD2. The CDR3 loop spans 16 amino acids. V lost 6 bases, J lost 7 bases, and 14 bases stayed unmatched. The CDR3 spells CASRTERERGWNEQFF. The CDR3 DNA sequence: TGTGCCAGCAGGACCGAGCGGGAGAGGGGTTGGAATGAGCAGTTCTTC.

This clonotype came up many times. This chain joins TRBV29-1 and TRBJ2-7; perhaps D is TRBD1 or TRBD2 (5 bases each). V was shortened by 3 bases and J by 3 bases, with 9 bases between the two germline ends. The CDR3 consists of 12 residues. Germline V lookup: CDR1 SQVTM, CDR2 ANQGSEA. The CDR3 reads CSVEGDGYEQYF. The CDR3 nucleotides read TGCAGCGTTGAGGGGGACGGCTACGAGCAGTACTTC.

This clonotype was detected many times. The CDR3 sequence is CAISDSPGGNQPQHF. The CDR3 DNA reads as TGTGCCATCAGTGATTCCCCAGGGGGCAATCAGCCCCAGCATTTT. The chain carries TRBV10-3 and TRBJ1-5; possibly TRBD1 for D (6 bases). Germline values: CDR1 ENHRY, CDR2 SYGVKD. The CDR3 has 15 amino acids. V lost 3 bases to trimming and J lost 2 bases, with 11 bases between them.

This clonotype was found many times. J is TRBJ1-1 and V is TRBV5-1; possible D gene TRBD1, 6 bases. Germline CDR1 and CDR2: SGHRS and YFSETQ. This CDR3 is built from 15 residues. The germline V and J ends were trimmed by 4 bases and 1 base, with 14 bases remaining between them. The CDR3, as DNA: TGCGCCAGCAGCAAGCAAGGGACACCGAACACTGAAGCTTTCTTT. The encoded protein is CASSKQGTPNTEAFF.

This clonotype has more than one count but fewer than ten. The chain employs TRBV5-1 and TRBJ1-1, with 7 bases identical to TRBD1. The germline V gene has CDR1 SGHRS and CDR2 YFSETQ. The CDR3 length is 15 residues. Trimming took 1 base from V and 1 from J; bases not matched to a gene: 4. The CDR3 here is CASSLTGAANTEAFF. DNA for the CDR3: TGCGCCAGCAGCTTGACAGGGGCGGCGAACACTGAAGCTTTCTTT.

This clonotype was seen at least ten times. V and J are TRBV20-1 and TRBJ2-1, with a tentative D call TRBD2 (5 bases). Germline V gene sequence: CDR1 DFQATT, CDR2 SNEGSKA (reference sequence). V shed 5 bases and J shed 0 bases, with 17 bases lying between them. This CDR3 has 16 amino acids. CDR3 region: CSAPSPLESSYNEQFF. The CDR3 DNA reads TGCAGTGCTCCTTCCCCACTAGAGAGCTCCTACAATGAGCAGTTCTTC.

This clonotype came up many times. The chain joins TRBV6-5 to TRBJ2-5; D might be TRBD2 (5 bases). The CDR3 is 13 amino acids. From germline, CDR1 is MNHEY and CDR2 SVGAGI. V gave up 4 bases and J gave up 5 bases, with 11 bases separating them. CDR3 residues: CASSLRGWETQYF. The CDR3 DNA is TGTGCCAGCAGTTTAAGAGGGTGGGAGACCCAGTACTTC.